Detailed here is one T cell receptor beta chain. As yet, its antigen is unknown. As every portion of the isolated RNA was reverse transcribed, the sequencing read expressed TCRB transcripts. Clones were read by immunoSEQ multiplex PCR, and TCRdb kept only the in-frame ones, dropping some. The profile covers 680,000 or so clones, with under 15% appearing a single time and roughly 0.022% taken by the ten largest. The sample belongs to a study of beta chain features in type 1 diabetes. Study summary: Examination of sorted cells across all samples involved more than 85,000,000 cells. Notes on the study in general: Insertions at VDJ junctions were less frequent in type 1 diabetes patients. These patients also deleted more nucleotides at the same junctions. The influence of HLA type on TCRB rearrangement stayed undetermined. Shorter TCRB CDR3s, moderately but significantly so, were found in Type 1 diabetes patients in all four CD4+ subsets.

Trimming pared 2 bases from V and 7 bases from J, leaving 9 bases between. Germline CDR1 and CDR2: MNHEY and SVGAGI. This CDR3 is built from 13 residues. The receptor was isolated from a young man with type 1 diabetes. What was sequenced was naive CD4+ T cells from blood. This chain connects TRBV6-5 to TRBJ1-5; D gene ambiguous. The CDR3 loop reads CASSYRREQPQHF. The CDR3 DNA reads as TGTGCCAGCAGTTACCGACGAGAACAGCCCCAGCATTTT.